A selection of T cell receptor beta chains follows, all from one sample in a study of blood T cells in healthy people across ages. TCRdb called the 5' RACE reads again in MiXCR, with one record for every CDR3 protein. The repertoire includes 1,800,000 or so distinct CDR3 sequences, about 39% of them detected once, and roughly 24% sits in the top ten. Specimen: blood. These receptors all come from a human donor in good health. The CDR3 runs from the conserved cysteine through the conserved F or W. Each record gives: CDR3 DNA, CDR3 protein, V gene, clone size, J gene, D gene. D genes are given only for firm matches. The listing skips clone size in some rows; elsewhere it reads once, few, many or a size class.

cdr3_nt: TGTGCCAGCAGTACTCCCTGGGGGGCCCAGTACTTC
cdr3_aa: CASSTPWGAQYF
v_call: TRBV12-3/TRBV12-4
clone_size: NA
j_call: TRBJ2-7
d_call: NA

cdr3_nt: TGTGCCAGCAGCCAAGGGCCAGCGGGGGATTCCTACGAGCAGTACTTC
cdr3_aa: CASSQGPAGDSYEQYF
v_call: TRBV14
clone_size: NA
j_call: TRBJ2-7
d_call: TRBD2

cdr3_nt: TGTGCCAGCAGTGAGGGCCCCTGGGGGCTGGGAGAGACCCAGTACTTC
cdr3_aa: CASSEGPWGLGETQYF
v_call: TRBV6-1
clone_size: few
j_call: TRBJ2-5
d_call: NA

cdr3_nt: TGTGCCAGCAGTCCTCAGTATCAGCCCCAGCATTTT
cdr3_aa: CASSPQYQPQHF
v_call: TRBV6-6
clone_size: NA
j_call: TRBJ1-5
d_call: NA

cdr3_nt: TGCGCCAGCAGCTTCAAGGGTAGTTCCTACGAGCAGTACTTC
cdr3_aa: CASSFKGSSYEQYF
v_call: TRBV5-1
clone_size: NA
j_call: TRBJ2-7
d_call: NA

cdr3_nt: TGTGCCAGCAGCGGGGTTGGGGCCGGGGAGCTGTTTTTT
cdr3_aa: CASSGVGAGELFF
v_call: TRBV7-8
clone_size: once
j_call: TRBJ2-2
d_call: NA

cdr3_nt: TGTGCCACCAGTAAGAGCAGGGTTATGGGCACAGATACGCAGTATTTT
cdr3_aa: CATSKSRVMGTDTQYF
v_call: TRBV24-1
clone_size: NA
j_call: TRBJ2-3
d_call: NA

cdr3_nt: TGCGCCAGTCAACCAGTAGCGGGGGGGCAAGAGACCCAGTACTTC
cdr3_aa: CASQPVAGGQETQYF
v_call: TRBV5-1
clone_size: few
j_call: TRBJ2-5
d_call: TRBD2

cdr3_nt: TGTACCAGCAGCTTTGGGACAGGGATGAATTCACCCCTCCACTTT
cdr3_aa: CTSSFGTGMNSPLHF
v_call: TRBV9
clone_size: once
j_call: TRBJ1-6
d_call: TRBD1

cdr3_nt: TGCAGTGCTAAGGCAGGGTTGAACACTGAAGCTTTCTTT
cdr3_aa: CSAKAGLNTEAFF
v_call: TRBV20-1
clone_size: NA
j_call: TRBJ1-1
d_call: NA

cdr3_nt: TGCGCCAGCAGCCAAGAAGCCAGAACTGAAGCTTTCTTT
cdr3_aa: CASSQEARTEAFF
v_call: TRBV4-1
clone_size: NA
j_call: TRBJ1-1
d_call: NA

cdr3_nt: TGCGCCAGCAGCTTGGAGGTTACTAATGAAAAACTGTTTTTT
cdr3_aa: CASSLEVTNEKLFF
v_call: TRBV5-1
clone_size: NA
j_call: TRBJ1-4
d_call: NA

cdr3_nt: TGTGCCAGCACCCTGGGAGGGGGTTCCTACAATGAGCAGTTCTTC
cdr3_aa: CASTLGGGSYNEQFF
v_call: TRBV27
clone_size: few
j_call: TRBJ2-1
d_call: NA

cdr3_nt: TGTGCCAGCAGTGATAAGCGAACCTTCTCCTACGAGCAGTACTTC
cdr3_aa: CASSDKRTFSYEQYF
v_call: TRBV25-1
clone_size: NA
j_call: TRBJ2-7
d_call: NA

cdr3_nt: TGCAGCTTCCGGATCCTAGGCGCGGCGACGGGGAGGAACTATGGCTACACCTTC
cdr3_aa: CSFRILGAATGRNYGYTF
v_call: TRBV20-1
clone_size: NA
j_call: TRBJ1-2
d_call: NA

cdr3_nt: TGTGCCAGCAGTCGCCCGGGGCTAGCGGGGGGTCTCTCCTACAATGAGCAGTTCTTC
cdr3_aa: CASSRPGLAGGLSYNEQFF
v_call: TRBV12-3/TRBV12-4
clone_size: few
j_call: TRBJ2-1
d_call: TRBD2

cdr3_nt: TGCAGTGTTTTACAGGGTTGGGAGCAGTACTTC
cdr3_aa: CSVLQGWEQYF
v_call: TRBV20-1
clone_size: few
j_call: TRBJ2-4
d_call: NA

cdr3_nt: TGCAGTGCTATTGCTGGGACTGGTTACAATGAGCAGTTCTTC
cdr3_aa: CSAIAGTGYNEQFF
v_call: TRBV20-1
clone_size: NA
j_call: TRBJ2-1
d_call: NA

cdr3_nt: TGTGCCAGCTCACAACTAGCGGGCGAACGGGAGACCCAGTACTTC
cdr3_aa: CASSQLAGERETQYF
v_call: TRBV18
clone_size: NA
j_call: TRBJ2-5
d_call: TRBD2

cdr3_nt: TGCAGTGCTAGGGCTATAGGGACAGCATTAACTAACTATGGCTACACCTTC
cdr3_aa: CSARAIGTALTNYGYTF
v_call: TRBV20-1
clone_size: NA
j_call: TRBJ1-2
d_call: TRBD1

cdr3_nt: TGCGCCAGCAGCTTGGAGTCCGTTACTGAAGCTTTCTTT
cdr3_aa: CASSLESVTEAFF
v_call: TRBV5-1
clone_size: NA
j_call: TRBJ1-1
d_call: NA

cdr3_nt: TGTGCCAGCAGTTTACGAGGGGAGAACATTCAGTACTTC
cdr3_aa: CASSLRGENIQYF
v_call: TRBV27
clone_size: few
j_call: TRBJ2-4
d_call: NA

cdr3_nt: TGTGCCTGGAAGTCCCGACGCACGGGGGGTGCTGAAGCTTTCTTT
cdr3_aa: CAWKSRRTGGAEAFF
v_call: TRBV30
clone_size: NA
j_call: TRBJ1-1
d_call: NA

cdr3_nt: TGTGCCAGCGTAGACGCACCCTCTGGGGCCAACGTCCTGACTTTC
cdr3_aa: CASVDAPSGANVLTF
v_call: TRBV28
clone_size: NA
j_call: TRBJ2-6
d_call: NA

cdr3_nt: TGCGCCAGCAGCTCCGACAGGCCCGACACAGATACGCAGTATTTT
cdr3_aa: CASSSDRPDTDTQYF
v_call: TRBV5-1
clone_size: few
j_call: TRBJ2-3
d_call: NA

cdr3_nt: TGTGCCAGCAGTTCACAAGCGGGGGCCTCCTACGAGCAGTACTTC
cdr3_aa: CASSSQAGASYEQYF
v_call: TRBV6-1
clone_size: NA
j_call: TRBJ2-7
d_call: TRBD2

cdr3_nt: TGTGCCAGCAGCCTAGAGACGAGTAATACGCGGTATTTT
cdr3_aa: CASSLETSNTRYF
v_call: TRBV4-2
clone_size: few
j_call: TRBJ2-3
d_call: NA